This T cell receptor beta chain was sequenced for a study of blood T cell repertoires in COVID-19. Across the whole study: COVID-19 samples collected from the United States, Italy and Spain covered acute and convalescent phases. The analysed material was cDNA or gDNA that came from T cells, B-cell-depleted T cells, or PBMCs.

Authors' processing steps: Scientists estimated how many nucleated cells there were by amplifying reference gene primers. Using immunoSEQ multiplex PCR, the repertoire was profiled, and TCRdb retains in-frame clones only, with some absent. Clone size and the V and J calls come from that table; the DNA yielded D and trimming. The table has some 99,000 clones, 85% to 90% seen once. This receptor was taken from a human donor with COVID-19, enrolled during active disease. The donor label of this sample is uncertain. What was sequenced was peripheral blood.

The CDR3 loop reads CASSQEGTTSGGETQYF. CDR3 coding DNA: TGCGCCAGCAGCCAAGAAGGAACAACTAGCGGGGGAGAGACCCAGTACTTC. This chain links TRBV4-1 with TRBJ2-5; the match to TRBD2 covers 11 bases. Germline V gene sequence: CDR1 MGHRA, CDR2 YSYEKL. The V segment lost 0 bases and the J segment 4 bases; nucleotides outside the gene matches: 7. This CDR3 has 17 residues.